One sample yielded the 28 T cell receptor beta chains listed below, sequenced in a study of T cells after yellow fever vaccination. TCRdb reanalysed the 5' RACE reads using MiXCR and keeps one entry per CDR3 protein. The sample contains 300,000 to 400,000 distinct CDR3 sequences, approximately 12% of which appear only once. The specimen was CD4+ T cells sorted from PBMCs, collected 45 days after the yellow fever booster vaccination. The source is a man aged 18 to 35 who received the YFV17D yellow fever vaccine.

The V call is TRBV9, the J call TRBJ2-6; 7 bases map to TRBD1. V dropped 3 bases and J dropped 0; count of bases not matched to a gene: 3. The CDR3 consists of 16 residues. Germline V CDR1 and CDR2: SGDLS, YYNGEE. CDR3 nucleotide sequence: TGTGCCAGCAGCGCAACAGGGGCCTCTGGGGCCAACGTCCTGACTTTC. Translating it yields CASSATGASGANVLTF.

This clonotype was detected only a few times. The J gene is TRBJ2-5, the V gene TRBV20-1; TRBD1 matches at 7 bases. CDR3 length equals 16 residues. Germline V gene sequence: CDR1 DFQATT, CDR2 SNEGSKA (reference sequence). Trimming removed 0 bases from V and 0 bases from J; junction bases left unmatched: 7. In DNA, the CDR3 is TGCAGTGCTAGAGATGGCCCGGGACAGCACCAAGAGACCCAGTACTTC. Protein product: CSARDGPGQHQETQYF.

The chain couples TRBV19 to TRBJ2-3, with 7 bases fitting TRBD2. The junction had 7 bases not matched to a gene; V was cut back by 6 bases and J by 1 base. Germline-derived CDR1 and CDR2 are LNHDA and SQIVND (reference sequence). The CDR3 totals 15 residues. CDR3 region: CASSRGLVGTDTQYF. In nucleotides, the CDR3 is TGTGCCAGTAGCCGTGGACTAGTCGGCACAGATACGCAGTATTTT.

This chain joins TRBV3-1 and TRBJ1-6; D unresolved. This CDR3 contains 14 residues. With 2 bases removed from V and 7 bases from J, the gap between germline ends came to 9 bases. The germline V gene has CDR1 LGHDT and CDR2 YNNKEL (reference sequence). This chain's CDR3 is CASSQLGPNSPLHF. The CDR3 DNA is TGTGCCAGCAGCCAACTTGGGCCGAATTCACCCCTCCACTTT. The entire variable domain, with the rest obtained from reference TRBV3-1 and TRBJ1-6, is as follows: DTAVSQTPKYLVTQMGNDKSIKCEQNLGHDTMYWYKQDSKKFLKIMFSYNNKELIINETVPNRFSPKSPDKAHLNLHINSLELGDSAVYFCASSQLGPNSPLHFGNGTRLTVT.

The J gene is TRBJ2-5, the V gene TRBV15, with 9 nucleotides matching TRBD2. V was clipped by 0 bases and J by 5 bases; unmatched bases: 4. Germline-derived CDR1 and CDR2 are LNHNV and YYDKDF (reference sequence). This CDR3 comprises 15 residues. The chain's CDR3 is CATSRERGGRETQYF. The CDR3 DNA reads as TGTGCCACCAGCAGAGAGCGGGGGGGCCGTGAGACCCAGTACTTC.

This clonotype was seen only a few times. This sequence joins TRBV7-9 and TRBJ2-3; D possibly uses TRBD1 or TRBD2 (5 bases each). Germline CDR1 is SEHNR and CDR2 is FQNEAQ (reference sequence). V gave up 1 base and J gave up 6 bases, with 11 bases separating them. The CDR3 has 14 residues. This CDR3 reads CASSLEMGEDTQYF. The CDR3, as DNA: TGTGCCAGCAGCTTAGAAATGGGGGAGGATACGCAGTATTTT.

This chain links TRBV20-1 with TRBJ1-3; D remains unclear. The CDR3 loop spans 14 amino acids. Germline CDR1 and CDR2: DFQATT and SNEGSKA (reference sequence). The V gene lost 0 bases and the J gene lost 0 bases, with 6 bases spanning the gap. For the CDR3, the DNA is TGCAGTGCTAGAGAGGGCAGCTCTGGAAACACCATATATTTT. Translation gives CSAREGSSGNTIYF.

This clonotype came up a few times. The V and J genes are TRBV6-2 or TRBV6-3 and TRBJ1-5; maybe TRBD1 (6 bases). CDR3 length: 13 amino acids. CDR1 and CDR2 (germline): MNHEY, SVGEGT. The ends were cut back, 6 bases at V and 4 bases at J, with 10 bases in the middle. The CDR3 protein is CASRLDRNQPQHF. The CDR3 coding sequence is TGTGCCAGCAGACTCGACAGGAATCAGCCCCAGCATTTT.

The chain carries TRBV2 and TRBJ2-3, with D possibly matching TRBD2 (6 bases). Trimming pared 7 bases from V and 0 bases from J, leaving 11 bases between. Germline V gene data show CDR1 as SNHLY and CDR2 as FYNNEI. This CDR3 has 14 amino acids. The CDR3 sequence is CASKRAGSTDTQYF. The CDR3, as DNA: TGTGCCAGCAAGCGGGCAGGTAGCACAGATACGCAGTATTTT.

V and J are TRBV7-9 and TRBJ1-1, with D maybe TRBD1 (5 bases). The CDR3 runs to 13 residues. Germline lookup yields CDR1 SEHNR and CDR2 FQNEAQ (reference sequence). V was shortened by 5 bases and J by 5 bases, with 12 bases between the two germline ends. The CDR3, as DNA: TGTGCCAGCAGCCCCGCGGGGGGAACTGAAGCTTTCTTT. Amino acid sequence: CASSPAGGTEAFF. The full variable domain, completed using reference TRBV7-9 and TRBJ1-1, is DTGVSQNPRHKITKRGQNVTFRCDPISEHNRLYWYRQTLGQGPEFLTYFQNEAQLEKSRLLSDRFSAERPKGSFSTLEIQRTEQGDSAMYLCASSPAGGTEAFFGQGTRLTVV.

The chain employs TRBV12-3 or TRBV12-4 and TRBJ2-5, with D maybe TRBD1 (5 bases). The CDR3 runs 13 residues. The V and J ends lost 5 bases and 5 bases respectively, with 12 bases between them. The CDR3 DNA is TGTGCCAGCAGTCCAGGACATTTGGAGACCCAGTACTTC. The encoded protein is CASSPGHLETQYF.

This clonotype was found a few times. The rearrangement joins TRBV4-3 to TRBJ1-1; D call uncertain. Trimming removed 3 bases at V and 2 bases at J, with 10 bases between. The CDR3 length is 14 residues. Germline V gives CDR1 LGHNA, CDR2 YSLEER. The DNA for the CDR3 is TGCGCCAGCAGCCATGAGAGGGCCAACACTGAAGCTTTCTTT. It encodes CASSHERANTEAFF.

This clonotype was detected a few times. V and J are TRBV12-5 and TRBJ1-3; D gene ambiguous. CDR1 is LGHNT, CDR2 FRNRAP, per germline. V was pared by 2 bases and J by 4 bases, with 6 bases between. CDR3 length: 13 residues. CDR3 protein: CASGLLSGNTIYF. Here the CDR3 DNA reads TGTGCTAGTGGTTTGTTGTCCGGAAACACCATATATTTT.

This clonotype was detected many times. This sequence joins TRBV5-6 and TRBJ2-3; TRBD2 agrees at 10 bases. With V trimmed by 1 base and J by 1 base, 6 bases remained unmatched. Germline CDR1 reads SGHDT; CDR2 reads YYEEEE. The CDR3 runs 17 residues. The CDR3 is CASSLLAGTSGTDTQYF. DNA of the CDR3: TGTGCCAGCAGCTTGTTGGCCGGGACTAGCGGCACAGATACGCAGTATTTT.

This clonotype has ten or more counts. The gene calls are TRBV12-3 or TRBV12-4 and TRBJ1-1; 7 nucleotides align to TRBD1. The CDR3 totals 14 residues. Losses at the gene ends were 6 bases for V and 5 bases for J; bases not matched to a gene: 9. The CDR3 loop is CASRSQGVRTEAFF. The CDR3 DNA sequence: TGTGCCAGCAGGTCTCAGGGGGTTAGGACTGAAGCTTTCTTT.

This clonotype was picked up a small number of times. The rearrangement uses TRBV5-1 and TRBJ2-1, with 8 bases aligning to TRBD2. J lost 10 bases, V lost 3 bases, and 12 bases had no gene match. CDR1 SGHRS and CDR2 YFSETQ come from the germline V gene. The CDR3 loop spans 15 amino acids. CDR3 region: CASSSSTGGAPEQFF. The CDR3 bases are TGCGCCAGCAGCTCAAGTACGGGGGGGGCCCCCGAGCAGTTCTTC.

This clonotype was seen only a few times. The chain couples TRBV5-6 to TRBJ1-2, with 7 nucleotides matching TRBD1. CDR3 length: 13 amino acids. The J segment lost 8 bases and the V segment lost 6 bases, leaving 10 bases of the junction unmatched. Germline V CDR1 and CDR2: SGHDT, YYEEEE. The CDR3 DNA sequence: TGTGCCAGCAAAGATAAGGGGGCGGGCGGCTACACCTTC. Protein: CASKDKGAGGYTF.

This clonotype was observed a few times. This chain connects TRBV12-3 or TRBV12-4 to TRBJ1-5, with a tentative D call TRBD1 (5 bases). The length of the CDR3 is 13 residues. Trimming removed 7 bases from V and 5 bases from J, with 12 bases in between. CDR3 protein: CASMGGFHQPQHF. CDR3 DNA: TGTGCCAGCATGGGGGGGTTTCATCAGCCCCAGCATTTT.

This clonotype turned up a few times. The chain's CDR3 is CASSFRGVVADTQYF. The CDR3 DNA is TGTGCCAGCAGCTTTCGGGGGGTGGTTGCAGATACGCAGTATTTT. The chain employs TRBV7-3 and TRBJ2-3, with 7 bases identical to TRBD2. Trimming took 3 bases from V and 4 from J; bases not matched to a gene: 7. The CDR3 covers 15 residues. CDR1 is SGHTA, CDR2 FQGTGA, per germline.

The chain has TRBV7-2 and TRBJ2-2; D not resolved. The CDR3 length is 13 residues. Trimming pared 2 bases from V and 9 bases from J, leaving 10 bases between. The V gene's germline CDR1 is SGHTA and CDR2 FQGNSA. As DNA, the CDR3 is TGTGCCAGCAGCTTAAGGGAACGGCGGGAGCTGTTTTTT. Translating gives CASSLRERRELFF.

This clonotype was seen a few times. The V call is TRBV6-1, the J call TRBJ2-3, with D tentatively TRBD1 or TRBD2 (5 bases each). The CDR3 length is 18 residues. Trimming took off 7 bases at V and 4 bases at J, with 27 bases between the two ends. CDR1 and CDR2 from the germline V gene are MNHNS and SASEGT. The CDR3 coding sequence is TGTGCCAGCACTCGACCGGTCCGGGGCCAGAGGGCAGCAGATACGCAGTATTTT. This translates into CASTRPVRGQRAADTQYF.

There are a few counts of this clonotype. The chain links TRBV21-1 to TRBJ1-5; TRBD1, the D gene given by the table, was not confirmed from the DNA. TRBV21-1 is deemed a pseudogene. CDR3 length: 15 amino acids. Here the CDR3 reads CASSLRTGINQPQHF. CDR3 nucleotides: TGTGCCAGCAGCCTTCGGACAGGGATAAATCAGCCCCAGCATTTT.

This sequence joins TRBV9 and TRBJ2-5; 8 bases fit TRBD2. The CDR3 spans 15 residues. With 2 bases clipped from V and 5 bases from J, the junction kept 8 bases outside the gene matches. The germline gives CDR1 SGDLS, CDR2 YYNGEE. CDR3 in amino acids: CASSVGLGRQETQYF. The DNA for the CDR3 is TGTGCCAGCAGCGTGGGACTAGGGCGCCAGGAGACCCAGTACTTC.

The gene calls are TRBV13 and TRBJ1-6, with TRBD1 as a possible D gene (5 bases). The CDR3 length is 12 residues. Looked up from germline, CDR1 is PRHDT and CDR2 is FYEKMQ (reference sequence). V was cut by 4 bases and J by 12 bases, with 10 bases left in between. DNA for the CDR3: TGTGCCAGCAGCTATACCCAGGGACCCCTCCACTTT. Translating gives CASSYTQGPLHF.

This chain links TRBV7-2 with TRBJ2-1; D may correspond to TRBD1 or TRBD2 (5 bases each). Trimming pared 4 bases from V and 13 bases from J, leaving 17 bases between. Germline assignment: CDR1 SGHTA and CDR2 FQGNSA. This CDR3 comprises 13 residues. The CDR3 DNA sequence: TGTGCCAGCAGCTCCGGGACGGGACCTTTCCAGTTCTTC. Protein product: CASSSGTGPFQFF.

The chain carries TRBV6-5 and TRBJ1-6; D unclear. The germline V gene has CDR1 MNHEY and CDR2 SVGAGI. With 10 bases removed from V and 11 bases from J, the gap between germline ends came to 18 bases. The CDR3 extends over 13 amino acids. CDR3 in DNA: TGTGCCACCTCCTGGCGAGGCAGTACACCCCTCCACTTT. It yields the protein CATSWRGSTPLHF.

This clonotype was observed a handful of times. This sequence joins TRBV5-1 and TRBJ2-7, with a weak D call TRBD1 (6 bases). Germline V gene lookup returns CDR1 SGHRS and CDR2 YFSETQ. With 7 bases removed from V and 2 bases from J, the gap between germline ends came to 10 bases. The CDR3 length is 12 residues. CDR3 region: CASARGPYEQYF. The CDR3 bases are TGCGCCAGCGCCAGGGGTCCCTACGAGCAGTACTTC. Supplemented by reference TRBV5-1 and TRBJ2-7, the full variable domain reads KAGVTQTPRYLIKTRGQQVTLSCSPISGHRSVSWYQQTPGQGLQFLFEYFSETQRNKGNFPGRFSGRQFSNSRSEMNVSTLELGDSALYLCASARGPYEQYFGPGTRLTVT.

This clonotype has ten or more counts. The chain links TRBV5-1 to TRBJ2-7; 8 bases are shared with TRBD1. CDR1 is SGHRS, CDR2 YFSETQ, per germline. There are 15 residues in the CDR3. Trimming at V came to 3 bases and at J to 2 bases, leaving 7 bases not matched to a gene. The CDR3 coding sequence is TGCGCCAGCAGCTCCGTCCCGGGACAGGCCTACGAGCAGTACTTC. This gives the protein CASSSVPGQAYEQYF.